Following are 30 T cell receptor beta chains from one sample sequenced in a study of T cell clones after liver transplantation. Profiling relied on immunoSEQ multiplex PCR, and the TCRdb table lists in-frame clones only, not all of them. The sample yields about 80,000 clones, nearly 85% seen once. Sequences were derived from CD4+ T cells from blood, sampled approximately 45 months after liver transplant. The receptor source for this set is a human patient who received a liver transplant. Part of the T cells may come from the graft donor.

The CDR3 coding sequence is TGCGCCAGCAGCCCACCCGCTGGGTATGGCTACACCTTC. Its translation is CASSPPAGYGYTF. This chain links TRBV5-1 with TRBJ1-2; no definite D call. This CDR3 region has 13 residues. Trimming removed 4 bases from V and 5 bases from J, with 12 bases in between. CDR1 SGHRS and CDR2 YFSETQ come from the germline V gene.

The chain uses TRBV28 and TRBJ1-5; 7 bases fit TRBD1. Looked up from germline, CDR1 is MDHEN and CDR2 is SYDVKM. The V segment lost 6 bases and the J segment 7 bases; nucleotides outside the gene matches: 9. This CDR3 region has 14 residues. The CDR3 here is CASSRRGSGQPQHF. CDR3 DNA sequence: TGTGCCAGCAGCCGCAGGGGGAGTGGGCAGCCCCAGCATTTT.

The CDR3, as DNA: TGCGCCAGCAGCTTTGCGGGACGGGACTTTGAGCAGTACTTC. Protein: CASSFAGRDFEQYF. V is TRBV5-1 and J is TRBJ2-7; TRBD2 might be the D (6 bases). The germline gives CDR1 SGHRS, CDR2 YFSETQ. This CDR3 spans 14 amino acids. Trimming removed 2 bases at V and 7 bases at J, with 16 bases between. The full variable domain, with the rest looked up from reference TRBV5-1 and TRBJ2-7, is KAGVTQTPRYLIKTRGQQVTLSCSPISGHRSVSWYQQTPGQGLQFLFEYFSETQRNKGNFPGRFSGRQFSNSRSEMNVSTLELGDSALYLCASSFAGRDFEQYFGPGTRLTVT.

CDR3 loop: CASSVGTGFGQPQHF. Here the CDR3 DNA reads TGTGCCAGCAGCGTAGGGACAGGTTTTGGTCAGCCCCAGCATTTT. The rearrangement links TRBV9 to TRBJ1-5; 7 bases are a match to TRBD1. Germline CDR1 and CDR2: SGDLS and YYNGEE. V was pared by 0 bases and J by 6 bases, with 6 bases of the junction left unmatched. The CDR3 length is 15 residues. Together with reference TRBV9 and TRBJ1-5, the CDR3 gives the full variable domain: DSGVTQTPKHLITATGQRVTLRCSPRSGDLSVYWYQQSLDQGLQFLIQYYNGEERAKGNILERFSAQQFPDLHSELNLSSLELGDSALYFCASSVGTGFGQPQHFGDGTRLSIL.

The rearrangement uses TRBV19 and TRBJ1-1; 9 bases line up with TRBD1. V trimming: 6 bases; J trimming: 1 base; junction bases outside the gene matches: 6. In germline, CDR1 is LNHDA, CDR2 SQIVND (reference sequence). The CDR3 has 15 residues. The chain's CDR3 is CASRGGQGKNTEAFF. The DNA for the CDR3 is TGTGCCAGTAGAGGGGGACAGGGAAAGAACACTGAAGCTTTCTTT.

The CDR3 DNA sequence: TGTGCCAGCAGCTTAGCGCCCCGGGCGGTCTCTGGAAACACCATATATTTT. Translated: CASSLAPRAVSGNTIYF. This sequence joins TRBV7-9 and TRBJ1-3; D uncertain. Trimming took off 0 bases at V and 0 bases at J, with 12 bases between the two ends. CDR3 length: 17 residues. Germline V gene lookup returns CDR1 SEHNR and CDR2 FQNEAQ (reference sequence). The full variable domain, with the rest looked up from reference TRBV7-9 and TRBJ1-3, is DTGVSQNPRHKITKRGQNVTFRCDPISEHNRLYWYRQTLGQGPEFLTYFQNEAQLEKSRLLSDRFSAERPKGSFSTLEIQRTEQGDSAMYLCASSLAPRAVSGNTIYFGEGSWLTVV.

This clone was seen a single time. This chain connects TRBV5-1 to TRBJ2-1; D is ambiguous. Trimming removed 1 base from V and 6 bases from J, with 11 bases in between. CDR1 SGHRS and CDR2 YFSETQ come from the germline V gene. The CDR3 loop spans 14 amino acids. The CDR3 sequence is CASSLYPAGNEQFF. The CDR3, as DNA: TGCGCCAGCAGCTTGTATCCCGCAGGCAATGAGCAGTTCTTC.

The CDR3 region has the DNA TGTGCCAGCAGTCTATGGACAGGGACCACTGAAGCTTTCTTT. Translated: CASSLWTGTTEAFF. This chain joins TRBV2 and TRBJ1-1; TRBD1 matches 8 bases. The CDR3 covers 14 residues. The germline CDR1 and CDR2 sequences are SNHLY and FYNNEI. V shed 5 bases, J shed 4 bases, and the junction held 6 bases outside the gene matches.

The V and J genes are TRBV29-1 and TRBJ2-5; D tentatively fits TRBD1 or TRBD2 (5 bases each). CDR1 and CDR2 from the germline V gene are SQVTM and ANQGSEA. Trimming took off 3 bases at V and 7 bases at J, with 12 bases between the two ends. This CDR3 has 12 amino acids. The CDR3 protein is CSVDVGTGTQYF. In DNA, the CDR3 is TGCAGCGTTGATGTGGGGACCGGGACCCAGTACTTC.

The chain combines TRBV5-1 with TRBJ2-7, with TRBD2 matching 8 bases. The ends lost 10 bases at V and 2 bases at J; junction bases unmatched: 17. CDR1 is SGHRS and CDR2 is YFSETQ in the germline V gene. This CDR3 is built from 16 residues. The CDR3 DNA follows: TGCGCCTCCCACCCGGAGGGCGGGAGGAGAGCCTACGAGCAGTACTTC. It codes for CASHPEGGRRAYEQYF.

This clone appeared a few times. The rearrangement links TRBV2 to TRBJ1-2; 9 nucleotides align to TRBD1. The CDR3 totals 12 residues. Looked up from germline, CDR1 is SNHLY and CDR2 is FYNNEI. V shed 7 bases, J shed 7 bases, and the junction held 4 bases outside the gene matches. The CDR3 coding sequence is TGTGCCAGCATCGGGACAGGGACTGGCTACACCTTC. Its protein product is CASIGTGTGYTF.

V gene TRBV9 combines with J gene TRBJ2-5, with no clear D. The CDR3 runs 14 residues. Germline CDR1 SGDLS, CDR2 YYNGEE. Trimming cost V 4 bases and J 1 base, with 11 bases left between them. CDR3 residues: CASSQSGTQETQYF. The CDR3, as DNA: TGTGCCAGCAGCCAATCCGGCACCCAAGAGACCCAGTACTTC.

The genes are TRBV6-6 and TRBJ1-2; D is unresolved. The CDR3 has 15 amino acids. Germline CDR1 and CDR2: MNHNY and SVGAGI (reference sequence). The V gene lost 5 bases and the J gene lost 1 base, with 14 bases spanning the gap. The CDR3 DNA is TGTGCCAGCAGTAACCCACAGAGGGTTAACTATGGCTACACCTTC. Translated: CASSNPQRVNYGYTF.

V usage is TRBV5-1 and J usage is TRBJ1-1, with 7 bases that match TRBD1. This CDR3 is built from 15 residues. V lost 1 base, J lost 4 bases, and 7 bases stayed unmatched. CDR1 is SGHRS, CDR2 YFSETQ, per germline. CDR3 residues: CASSLSRGWSTEAFF. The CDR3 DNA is TGCGCCAGCAGCTTGTCCAGGGGGTGGAGCACTGAAGCTTTCTTT.

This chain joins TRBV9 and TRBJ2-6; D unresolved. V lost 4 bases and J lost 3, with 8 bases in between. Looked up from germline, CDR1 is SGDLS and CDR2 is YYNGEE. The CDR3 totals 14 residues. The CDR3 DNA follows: TGTGCCAGCAGCCCCCTAGATGGGGCCAACGTCCTGACTTTC. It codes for CASSPLDGANVLTF.

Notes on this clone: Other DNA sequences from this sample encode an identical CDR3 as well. Here the CDR3 reads CASTLNPGSLGYTF. The DNA for the CDR3 is TGTGCCAGCACCCTAAACCCCGGTAGTCTAGGCTACACCTTC. The rearrangement joins TRBV2 to TRBJ1-2, with D unresolved. Between the trimmed V and J ends, which lost 7 bases and 8 bases, there was a span of 20 bases. The germline V gene encodes CDR1 SNHLY and CDR2 FYNNEI. The CDR3 extends over 14 amino acids.

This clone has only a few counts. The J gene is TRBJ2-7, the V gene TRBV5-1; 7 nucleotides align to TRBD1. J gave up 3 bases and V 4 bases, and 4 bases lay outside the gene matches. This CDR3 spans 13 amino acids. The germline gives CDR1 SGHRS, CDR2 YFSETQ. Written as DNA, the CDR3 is TGCGCCAGCAGCCGGGACAGCTTCTACGAGCAGTACTTC. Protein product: CASSRDSFYEQYF.

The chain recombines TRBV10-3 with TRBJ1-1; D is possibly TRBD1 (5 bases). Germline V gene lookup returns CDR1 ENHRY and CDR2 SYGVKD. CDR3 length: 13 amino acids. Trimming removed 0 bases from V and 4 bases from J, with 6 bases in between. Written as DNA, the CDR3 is TGTGCCATCAGTGAGTCGACAGCCACTGAAGCTTTCTTT. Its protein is CAISESTATEAFF.

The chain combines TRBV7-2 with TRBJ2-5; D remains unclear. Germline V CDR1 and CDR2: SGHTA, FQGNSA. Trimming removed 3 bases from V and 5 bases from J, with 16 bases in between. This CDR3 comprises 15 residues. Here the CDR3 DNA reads TGTGCCAGCAGCTTGATGTACGGGTCATGGGAGACCCAGTACTTC. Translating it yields CASSLMYGSWETQYF.

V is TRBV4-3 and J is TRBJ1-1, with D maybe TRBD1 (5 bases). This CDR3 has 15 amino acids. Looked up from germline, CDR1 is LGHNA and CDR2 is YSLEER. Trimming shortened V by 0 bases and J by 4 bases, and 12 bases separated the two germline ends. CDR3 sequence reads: CASSQEGRQGTEAFF. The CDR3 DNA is TGCGCCAGCAGCCAAGAGGGACGGCAAGGCACTGAAGCTTTCTTT.

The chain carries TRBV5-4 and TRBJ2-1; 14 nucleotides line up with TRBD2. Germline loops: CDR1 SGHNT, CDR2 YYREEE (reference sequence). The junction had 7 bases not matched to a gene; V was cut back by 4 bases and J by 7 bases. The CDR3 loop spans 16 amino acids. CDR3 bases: TGTGCCAGCAGCCCCCAGACTAGCGGGAGGGATAATGAGCAGTTCTTC. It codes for CASSPQTSGRDNEQFF.

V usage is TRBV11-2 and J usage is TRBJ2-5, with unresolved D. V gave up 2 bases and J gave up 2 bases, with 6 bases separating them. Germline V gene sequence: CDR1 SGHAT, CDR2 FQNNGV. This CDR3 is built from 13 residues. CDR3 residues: CASSLWQQETQYF. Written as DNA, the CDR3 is TGTGCCAGCAGCTTATGGCAGCAAGAGACCCAGTACTTC.

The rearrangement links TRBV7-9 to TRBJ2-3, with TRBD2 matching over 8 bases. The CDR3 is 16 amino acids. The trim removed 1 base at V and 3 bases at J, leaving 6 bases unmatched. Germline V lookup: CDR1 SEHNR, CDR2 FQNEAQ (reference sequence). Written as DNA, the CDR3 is TGTGCCAGCAGCTTAGGGGACGGGAGGGCTACAGATACGCAGTATTTT. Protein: CASSLGDGRATDTQYF.

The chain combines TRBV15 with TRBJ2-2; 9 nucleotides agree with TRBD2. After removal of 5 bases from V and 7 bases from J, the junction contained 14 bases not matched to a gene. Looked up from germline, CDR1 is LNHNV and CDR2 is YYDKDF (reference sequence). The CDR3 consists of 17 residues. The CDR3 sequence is CATSPRWGREGNGELFF. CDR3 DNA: TGTGCCACCAGCCCCCGTTGGGGGCGGGAGGGGAACGGGGAGCTGTTTTTT.

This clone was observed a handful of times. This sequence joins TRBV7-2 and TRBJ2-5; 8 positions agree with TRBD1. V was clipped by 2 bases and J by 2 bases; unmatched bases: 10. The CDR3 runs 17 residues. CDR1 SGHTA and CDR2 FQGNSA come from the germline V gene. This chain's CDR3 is CASSLKVGQGLQETQYF. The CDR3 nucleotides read TGTGCCAGCAGCTTAAAGGTTGGACAGGGCTTACAAGAGACCCAGTACTTC.

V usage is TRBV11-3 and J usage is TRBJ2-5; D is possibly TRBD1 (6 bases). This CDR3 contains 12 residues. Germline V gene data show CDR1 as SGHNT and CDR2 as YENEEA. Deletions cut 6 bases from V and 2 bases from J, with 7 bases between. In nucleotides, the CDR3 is TGTGCCAGCAGTCAGGGGCAAGAGACCCAGTACTTC. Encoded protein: CASSQGQETQYF.

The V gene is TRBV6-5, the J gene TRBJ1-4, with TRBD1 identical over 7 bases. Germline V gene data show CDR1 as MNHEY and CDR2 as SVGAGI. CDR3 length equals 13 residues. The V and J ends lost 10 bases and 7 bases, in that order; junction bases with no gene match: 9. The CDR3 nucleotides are TGTGCCACCCAAGGGGGCGCGTTTGAAAAACTGTTTTTT. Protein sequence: CATQGGAFEKLFF.

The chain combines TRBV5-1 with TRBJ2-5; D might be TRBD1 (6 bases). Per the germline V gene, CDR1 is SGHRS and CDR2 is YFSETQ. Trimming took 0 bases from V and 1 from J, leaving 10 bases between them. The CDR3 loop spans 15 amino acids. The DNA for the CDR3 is TGCGCCAGCAGCTTGGGACAGGAGTTCCAAGAGACCCAGTACTTC. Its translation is CASSLGQEFQETQYF.

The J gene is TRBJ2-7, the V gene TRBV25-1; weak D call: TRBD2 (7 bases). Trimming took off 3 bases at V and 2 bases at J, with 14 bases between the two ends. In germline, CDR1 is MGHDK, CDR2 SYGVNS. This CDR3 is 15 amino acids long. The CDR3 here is CASSDPSGTTYEQYF. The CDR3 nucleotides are TGTGCCAGCAGTGATCCGAGCGGGACAACCTACGAGCAGTACTTC.

This chain's CDR3 is CASSSPGLAGYNEQFF. Here the CDR3 DNA reads TGTGCCAGCAGCTCCCCGGGACTAGCGGGGTACAATGAGCAGTTCTTC. V usage is TRBV7-9 and J usage is TRBJ2-1, with 13 positions matching TRBD2. With 4 bases clipped from V and 4 bases from J, the junction kept 4 bases outside the gene matches. The CDR3 runs 16 residues. The germline V gene has CDR1 SEHNR and CDR2 FQNEAQ (reference sequence).